A single sample gave rise to the 10 T cell receptor beta chains below, sequenced in a study of blood T cell repertoires in COVID-19. The protocol was immunoSEQ multiplex PCR, while the TCRdb copy is restricted to in-frame clones and leaves out a portion. The table lists tens of thousands of clones, 80% to 90% of them singletons. Sequencing used peripheral blood. Receptors were obtained from a man between 60 and 70 years old with acute or convalescent COVID-19.

V and J are TRBV6-1 and TRBJ2-1; TRBD1 matches at 8 bases. This CDR3 has 15 amino acids. Germline CDR1 reads MNHNS; CDR2 reads SASEGT. Trimming cost V 3 bases and J 4 bases; bases outside gene matches: 5. CDR3 residues: CASSDDRGGYNEQFF. The CDR3 region has the DNA TGTGCCAGCAGTGACGACAGGGGTGGGTACAATGAGCAGTTCTTC.

The gene calls are TRBV10-3 and TRBJ2-1, with 9 bases aligning to TRBD1. With 7 bases clipped from V and 8 bases from J, the junction kept 9 bases outside the gene matches. The CDR3 is 14 residues long. Per germline, CDR1 ENHRY and CDR2 SYGVKD. CDR3 in DNA: TGTGCCATCACCCCGGGACAGGGAACGGATGAGCAGTTCTTC. Protein sequence: CAITPGQGTDEQFF.

This clone was counted between two and nine times. The J gene is TRBJ2-7, the V gene TRBV19; 8 bases agree with TRBD1. Trimming at V came to 7 bases and at J to 5 bases, leaving 7 bases not matched to a gene. The CDR3 is made up of 13 amino acids. Looked up from germline, CDR1 is LNHDA and CDR2 is SQIVND (reference sequence). CDR3 DNA sequence: TGTGCCAGTACCACCGGACAGGGTAACGAGCAGTACTTC. It is translated as CASTTGQGNEQYF. Looking up the rest from reference TRBV19 and TRBJ2-7 gives the full variable domain: DGGITQSPKYLFRKEGQNVTLSCEQNLNHDAMYWYRQDPGQGLRLIYYSQIVNDFQKGDIAEGYSVSREKKESFPLTVTSAQKNPTAFYLCASTTGQGNEQYFGPGTRLTVT.

The V gene is TRBV7-2, the J gene TRBJ2-2; D unclear. This CDR3 has 13 amino acids. Germline CDR1 reads SGHTA; CDR2 reads FQGNSA. Trimming took off 4 bases at V and 6 bases at J, with 9 bases between the two ends. In DNA form, the CDR3 reads TGTGCCAGCAGCTCCTTTAGCTCCGGGGAGCTGTTTTTT. It is translated as CASSSFSSGELFF.

This clone has a handful of counts. This chain connects TRBV5-1 to TRBJ1-3; D may be TRBD1 (6 bases). V lost 0 bases to trimming and J lost 3 bases, with 10 bases between them. This CDR3 comprises 15 residues. The germline V gene has CDR1 SGHRS and CDR2 YFSETQ. CDR3 sequence: CASSLAGTSGNTIYF. CDR3 DNA: TGCGCCAGCAGCTTGGCGGGGACAAGTGGAAACACCATATATTTT.

This chain links TRBV30 with TRBJ2-2, with TRBD1 as a possible D gene (5 bases). In germline, CDR1 is GTSNPN, CDR2 SVGIG (reference sequence). CDR3 size: 15 residues. In nucleotides, the CDR3 is TGTGCGACACCCCCGGCAGGGAAGAACACCGGGGAGCTGTTTTTT. Amino acids: CATPPAGKNTGELFF.

The chain uses TRBV5-1 and TRBJ2-1, with TRBD1 matching 8 bases. The CDR3 is made up of 15 amino acids. Germline CDR1 and CDR2: SGHRS and YFSETQ. The J segment lost 4 bases and the V segment lost 3 bases, leaving 6 bases of the junction unmatched. As DNA, the CDR3 is TGCGCCAGCAGCTCAGGGGGCCGCGGGTACAATGAGCAGTTCTTC. It codes for CASSSGGRGYNEQFF. Using reference TRBV5-1 and TRBJ2-1 for the parts outside the CDR3, the full variable domain is KAGVTQTPRYLIKTRGQQVTLSCSPISGHRSVSWYQQTPGQGLQFLFEYFSETQRNKGNFPGRFSGRQFSNSRSEMNVSTLELGDSALYLCASSSGGRGYNEQFFGPGTRLTVL.

A few counts support this clone. The rearrangement uses TRBV20-1 and TRBJ2-1; D is undetermined. The CDR3 runs to 11 residues. The V end lost 6 bases, the J end lost 6 bases, and 9 bases lay between the germline ends. Germline values: CDR1 DFQATT, CDR2 SNEGSKA (reference sequence). The CDR3 sequence: CSAADFNEQFF. Here the CDR3 DNA reads TGCAGTGCAGCCGACTTCAATGAGCAGTTCTTC.

The chain links TRBV2 to TRBJ2-2; D is ambiguous. This CDR3 has 14 residues. Germline-derived CDR1 and CDR2 are SNHLY and FYNNEI. V shed 1 base and J shed 1 base, with 4 bases lying between them. The CDR3 nucleotides are TGTGCCAGCAGTGAAGACGGGAACACCGGGGAGCTGTTTTTT. Translation gives CASSEDGNTGELFF.

J is TRBJ2-3 and V is TRBV28; the D is unclear. Per germline, CDR1 MDHEN and CDR2 SYDVKM. This CDR3 is built from 13 residues. V was cut by 6 bases and J by 0 bases, with 7 bases left in between. CDR3 bases: TGTGCCAGCAGGTCCTTGAGCACAGATACGCAGTATTTT. Amino acid sequence: CASRSLSTDTQYF.